This entry lists 26 T cell receptor beta chains sequenced from one sample in a study of cytomegalovirus exposure and HLA in healthy donors. Researchers ran the PCR with 60 Vbeta and 13 Jbeta primers. TCRdb's copy holds only in-frame clones and misses some; the assay was immunoSEQ multiplex PCR. The table shows around 150,000 clones, with 75% to 90% occurring only once. Sequencing was carried out using PBMCs. The receptors stem from a man younger than 35 in good health and CMV-seropositive.

The J gene is TRBJ2-2, the V gene TRBV5-1, with 10 bases lining up with TRBD1. The junction had 6 bases not matched to a gene; V was cut back by 4 bases and J by 6 bases. This CDR3 is built from 15 residues. Per the germline V gene, CDR1 is SGHRS and CDR2 is YFSETQ. CDR3 in DNA: TGCGCCAGCAGCCCCACGGGACAGGGGTCCGGGGAGCTGTTTTTT. This gives the protein CASSPTGQGSGELFF. Full variable domain (missing parts from reference TRBV5-1 and TRBJ2-2): KAGVTQTPRYLIKTRGQQVTLSCSPISGHRSVSWYQQTPGQGLQFLFEYFSETQRNKGNFPGRFSGRQFSNSRSEMNVSTLELGDSALYLCASSPTGQGSGELFFGEGSRLTVL.

The chain employs TRBV6-5 and TRBJ2-7; a weak D match, TRBD1 (8 bases). CDR1 and CDR2 from the germline V gene are MNHEY and SVGAGI. CDR3 length: 16 residues. The V gene lost 2 bases and the J gene lost 3 bases, with 17 bases spanning the gap. CDR3 coding DNA: TGTGCCAGCAGTTACGAGGGGACAGGCGGGGGCTACGAGCAGTACTTC. Amino acid sequence: CASSYEGTGGGYEQYF.

The chain combines TRBV9 with TRBJ1-6; the D is unclear. Trimming took 0 bases from V and 7 from J, leaving 11 bases between them. This CDR3 has 15 amino acids. From germline, CDR1 is SGDLS and CDR2 YYNGEE. The CDR3 nucleotides are TGTGCCAGCAGCGTAGATGGGCAGGCCAATTCACCCCTCCACTTT. Translating it yields CASSVDGQANSPLHF.

V and J are TRBV27 and TRBJ1-1, with 9 bases aligning to TRBD1. Germline assignment: CDR1 MNHEY and CDR2 SMNVEV (reference sequence). This CDR3 has 14 amino acids. V trimming: 9 bases; J trimming: 0 bases; junction bases outside the gene matches: 5. In DNA form, the CDR3 reads TGTGCCAGGGGACAGGGCCAGTTGAACACTGAAGCTTTCTTT. It specifies CARGQGQLNTEAFF.

CDR3 nucleotide sequence: TGTGCCAGCAGTCGGGACAGGAGCACTGAAGCTTTCTTT. Translation gives CASSRDRSTEAFF. The gene calls are TRBV2 and TRBJ1-1; 8 bases line up with TRBD1. V was pared by 5 bases and J by 4 bases, with 3 bases of the junction left unmatched. Germline V gives CDR1 SNHLY, CDR2 FYNNEI. The CDR3 extends over 13 amino acids.

The V call is TRBV5-1, the J call TRBJ1-5, with 7 bases lining up with TRBD1. The CDR3 has 13 residues. V dropped 3 bases and J dropped 5; count of bases not matched to a gene: 2. Per the germline V gene, CDR1 is SGHRS and CDR2 is YFSETQ. The DNA for the CDR3 is TGCGCCAGCAGCTACGACAGGGATCAGCCCCAGCATTTT. Translating gives CASSYDRDQPQHF.

The chain links TRBV9 to TRBJ2-3, with TRBD1 as a possible D gene (7 bases). The CDR3 covers 16 residues. CDR1 is SGDLS, CDR2 YYNGEE, per germline. V was pared by 4 bases and J by 3 bases, with 18 bases between. The CDR3 here is CASSPGGAAGTDTQYF. DNA of the CDR3: TGTGCCAGCAGCCCAGGGGGAGCGGCGGGGACAGATACGCAGTATTTT.

The rearrangement links TRBV7-3 to TRBJ2-2; a possible D gene is TRBD1 (6 bases). There are 14 residues in the CDR3. Germline V gene lookup returns CDR1 SGHTA and CDR2 FQGTGA. With 3 bases removed from V and 4 bases from J, the gap between germline ends came to 9 bases. The CDR3 is CASSFNRATGELFF. In nucleotides, the CDR3 is TGTGCCAGCAGCTTTAACAGGGCCACCGGGGAGCTGTTTTTT.

This chain joins TRBV4-3 and TRBJ1-1, with no clear D. The germline CDR1 and CDR2 sequences are LGHNA and YSLEER. Trimming left V 0 bases short and J 2 bases short, with 7 bases between. The length of the CDR3 is 14 residues. CDR3 loop: CASSQDVANTEAFF. CDR3 DNA sequence: TGCGCCAGCAGCCAAGATGTAGCCAACACTGAAGCTTTCTTT.

The gene calls are TRBV7-2 and TRBJ1-2, with 9 bases aligning to TRBD1. Per germline, CDR1 SGHTA and CDR2 FQGNSA. This CDR3 contains 15 residues. V lost 4 bases, J lost 8 bases, and 11 bases stayed unmatched. The CDR3 loop is CASSSRTGVRGGYTF. CDR3 DNA sequence: TGTGCCAGCAGCTCCCGGACAGGGGTGAGGGGAGGCTACACCTTC.

The rearrangement links TRBV6-1 to TRBJ2-7; no firm D call. Deletions cut 2 bases from V and 3 bases from J, with 2 bases between. This CDR3 contains 11 residues. Germline V gene data show CDR1 as MNHNS and CDR2 as SASEGT. The CDR3 DNA reads TGTGCCAGCAGTGAACTCTACGAGCAGTACTTC. Residues: CASSELYEQYF.

The chain links TRBV5-1 to TRBJ2-4; TRBD2 is a possible D gene (6 bases). V shed 3 bases and J shed 0 bases, with 22 bases lying between them. The CDR3 covers 19 residues. Germline CDR1 is SGHRS and CDR2 is YFSETQ. The CDR3 loop reads CASSWIGQGGREAKNIQYF. The CDR3 coding sequence is TGCGCCAGCAGCTGGATCGGGCAGGGAGGCCGTGAAGCCAAAAACATTCAGTACTTC.

The chain combines TRBV7-9 with TRBJ2-5; D is perhaps TRBD2 (6 bases). CDR3 length equals 17 residues. Trimming left V 2 bases short and J 3 bases short, with 19 bases between. The germline CDR1 and CDR2 sequences are SEHNR and FQNEAQ (reference sequence). CDR3 nucleotides: TGTGCCAGCAGCTTAAGACTATGGGGGGAAGTAAAAGAGACCCAGTACTTC. This gives the protein CASSLRLWGEVKETQYF.

This clone was recorded a few times. This chain links TRBV21-1 with TRBJ2-6; the D call of TRBD2 is as the table states it, not checked on the DNA. TRBV21-1 is classified as a pseudogene. The CDR3 is 16 residues long. The CDR3 bases are TGTGCCAGCAGCAAAGGAGGCAACTCTGGGGCCAACGTCCTGACTTTC. This encodes CASSKGGNSGANVLTF.

The rearrangement uses TRBV5-6 and TRBJ1-2; weak D call: TRBD1 (5 bases). CDR1 is SGHDT, CDR2 YYEEEE, per germline. The V and J ends lost 8 bases and 4 bases respectively, with 15 bases between them. The length of the CDR3 is 13 residues. The CDR3: CASQRGGSYGYTF. Here the CDR3 DNA reads TGTGCCAGTCAAAGGGGCGGGAGCTATGGCTACACCTTC.

V gene TRBV2 combines with J gene TRBJ2-7, with TRBD1 matching over 8 bases. There are 15 residues in the CDR3. With 4 bases clipped from V and 2 bases from J, the junction kept 7 bases outside the gene matches. The V gene's germline CDR1 is SNHLY and CDR2 FYNNEI. The CDR3 DNA is TGTGCCAGCAGTGCCTCGGGCAGGGGGCCCTACGAGCAGTACTTC. It is translated as CASSASGRGPYEQYF.

The rearrangement uses TRBV9 and TRBJ2-1; a weak D match, TRBD2 (7 bases). There are 17 residues in the CDR3. CDR1 SGDLS and CDR2 YYNGEE come from the germline V gene. Trimming shortened V by 0 bases and J by 10 bases, and 23 bases separated the two germline ends. The CDR3 loop is CASSVVNAGAAGGEQFF. For the CDR3, the DNA is TGTGCCAGCAGCGTAGTTAATGCGGGGGCTGCAGGCGGAGAGCAGTTCTTC.

This chain uses TRBV2 with TRBJ2-3; D perhaps matches TRBD1 (5 bases). Germline CDR1 is SNHLY and CDR2 is FYNNEI. The CDR3 contains 12 residues. The V and J ends lost 8 bases and 4 bases respectively, with 10 bases between them. This CDR3 reads CASGQGADTQYF. The DNA for the CDR3 is TGTGCCAGCGGGCAGGGTGCAGATACGCAGTATTTT. The full variable domain, completed using reference TRBV2 and TRBJ2-3, is EPEVTQTPSHQVTQMGQEVILRCVPISNHLYFYWYRQILGQKVEFLVSFYNNEISEKSEIFDDQFSVERPDGSNFTLKIRSTKLEDSAMYFCASGQGADTQYFGPGTRLTVL.

The V call is TRBV7-9, the J call TRBJ1-2; the D gene is possibly TRBD1 (5 bases). V was pared by 3 bases and J by 3 bases, with 5 bases between. The germline CDR1 and CDR2 sequences are SEHNR and FQNEAQ (reference sequence). CDR3 size: 12 residues. The CDR3 DNA sequence: TGTGCCAGCAGCTTGACAGACTATGGCTACACCTTC. The encoded protein is CASSLTDYGYTF.

This clone has just one count. A read error may account for a junction end that differs from germline. The chain employs TRBV7-9 and TRBJ1-1; TRBD1 is a possible D gene (5 bases). The CDR3 has 12 amino acids. CDR1 SEHNR and CDR2 FQNEAQ come from the germline V gene (reference sequence). In DNA, the CDR3 is TGTTCCAGCAGCTCGGCGGGACGGCGAGCTTTCTTT. It translates to CSSSSAGRRAFF.

The chain couples TRBV7-2 to TRBJ1-2, with 7 bases that match TRBD1. This CDR3 has 15 amino acids. CDR1 and CDR2 from the germline V gene are SGHTA and FQGNSA. Trimming cost V 5 bases and J 8 bases; bases outside gene matches: 14. CDR3 bases: TGTGCCAGCAGCCCAGCCCCGACAGGGCTAGGCGGCTACACCTTC. Protein sequence: CASSPAPTGLGGYTF.

This clone was detected once. The rearrangement joins TRBV2 to TRBJ2-5; 7 bases are a match to TRBD1. Matching the DNA end better, TRBJ2-7 makes the J call doubtful. The CDR3 runs 13 residues. Looked up from germline, CDR1 is SNHLY and CDR2 is FYNNEI. The CDR3 region is CASSGQGAYEQYF. DNA for the CDR3: TGTGCCAGCAGTGGGCAGGGGGCCTACGAGCAGTACTTC.

V gene TRBV5-1 combines with J gene TRBJ2-3, with D possibly TRBD2 on 5 matching bases. CDR3 length: 14 amino acids. Trimming removed 1 base from V and 6 bases from J, with 12 bases in between. In germline, CDR1 is SGHRS, CDR2 YFSETQ. CDR3 sequence: CASSLIAGGDTQYF. The CDR3 DNA follows: TGCGCCAGCAGCTTGATCGCAGGCGGGGATACGCAGTATTTT.

About this clone: One end of the junction does not line up with germline, which may come from a read error. This chain connects TRBV11-2 to TRBJ1-3; weak D call: TRBD1 (6 bases). Germline CDR1 and CDR2: SGHAT and FQNNGV. The CDR3 totals 16 residues. The CDR3 region is CASSLDEFRTAIHADF. The CDR3 bases are TGTGCCAGCAGCTTAGATGAATTTCGGACAGCCATACACGCCGATTTT.

This chain links TRBV30 with TRBJ2-5, with D possibly matching TRBD2 (6 bases). The CDR3 extends over 15 amino acids. In germline, CDR1 is GTSNPN, CDR2 SVGIG (reference sequence). The V gene lost 0 bases and the J gene lost 4 bases, with 15 bases spanning the gap. The DNA for the CDR3 is TGTGCCTGGAGTGTAGGTACGACTAGGAGAGAGACCCAGTACTTC. Translated, it gives CAWSVGTTRRETQYF.

The V call is TRBV10-2, the J call TRBJ1-1; a weak D match, TRBD1 (5 bases). Germline lookup yields CDR1 WSHSY and CDR2 SAAADI. This CDR3 spans 16 amino acids. V lost 2 bases, J lost 0 bases, and 13 bases lay in between. In DNA form, the CDR3 reads TGCGCCAGCAGTGAGCCTACGACAGTTATGAACACTGAAGCTTTCTTT. Residues: CASSEPTTVMNTEAFF.